The 27 T cell receptor beta chains presented below share a single source sample, sequenced in a study of blood T cell repertoires in COVID-19. The repertoire was sequenced with immunoSEQ multiplex PCR; TCRdb's copy has only in-frame clones and lacks some. The sample contains 250,000 to 400,000 clones, 90% of which appear only once. Material: peripheral blood. All receptors come from a woman in her thirties with COVID-19, enrolled during active disease.

CDR3 DNA: TGCGCCAGCAGCCCTAGCGGGAGCCCAGATACGCAGTATTTT. Translated, it gives CASSPSGSPDTQYF. The chain recombines TRBV4-1 with TRBJ2-3, with 10 bases lining up with TRBD2. The CDR3 extends over 14 amino acids. Germline assignment: CDR1 MGHRA and CDR2 YSYEKL. The J segment lost 4 bases and the V segment lost 4 bases, leaving 2 bases of the junction unmatched.

The V gene is TRBV11-2, the J gene TRBJ2-1; TRBD1 aligns across 8 bases. Germline CDR1 and CDR2: SGHAT and FQNNGV. The junction had 3 bases not matched to a gene; V was cut back by 5 bases and J by 0 bases. This CDR3 contains 15 residues. The CDR3 sequence is CASSRTGGSYNEQFF. The CDR3 bases are TGTGCCAGCAGCAGAACAGGGGGCTCCTACAATGAGCAGTTCTTC.

J is TRBJ2-3 and V is TRBV7-9, with TRBD2 matching 9 bases. The V segment lost 8 bases and the J segment 8 bases; nucleotides outside the gene matches: 8. CDR1 is SEHNR and CDR2 is FQNEAQ in the germline V gene (reference sequence). The CDR3 extends over 13 amino acids. The CDR3 DNA follows: TGTGCCAGCTATTTAGCGGGAGAGGTTACGCAGTATTTT. Translated, it gives CASYLAGEVTQYF.

The chain is built from TRBV30 and TRBJ2-3; possible D gene TRBD1, 6 bases. V lost 0 bases to trimming and J lost 4 bases, with 14 bases between them. The CDR3 runs to 15 residues. Germline CDR1 reads GTSNPN; CDR2 reads SVGIG (reference sequence). The CDR3 coding sequence is TGTGCCTGGAGTGTACTCCCAGGGGTGGCAGATACGCAGTATTTT. Residues: CAWSVLPGVADTQYF.

The sample holds one count of this clone. The V gene is TRBV5-1, the J gene TRBJ2-5; 7 bases are a match to TRBD1. The CDR3 has 15 amino acids. V lost 4 bases, J lost 2 bases, and 8 bases stayed unmatched. Germline CDR1 and CDR2: SGHRS and YFSETQ. CDR3 sequence reads: CASSDQVGQQETQYF. For the CDR3, the DNA is TGCGCCAGCAGCGACCAAGTGGGACAGCAAGAGACCCAGTACTTC.

J is TRBJ2-3 and V is TRBV11-3, with D tentatively TRBD2 (6 bases). The germline V gene has CDR1 SGHNT and CDR2 YENEEA. V lost 5 bases to trimming and J lost 6 bases, with 15 bases between them. This CDR3 spans 14 amino acids. The CDR3 DNA follows: TGTGCCAGCAGCCCGGGACTGGTGTTGGATACGCAGTATTTT. Protein: CASSPGLVLDTQYF. Combining the CDR3 with reference TRBV11-3 and TRBJ2-3 gives the whole variable domain EAGVVQSPRYKIIEKKQPVAFWCNPISGHNTLYWYLQNLGQGPELLIRYENEEAVDDSQLPKDRFSAERLKGVDSTLKIQPAELGDSAVYLCASSPGLVLDTQYFGPGTRLTVL.

V is TRBV5-1 and J is TRBJ2-2; 12 bases fit TRBD2. V shed 4 bases, J shed 2 bases, and the junction held 3 bases outside the gene matches. Germline CDR1 and CDR2: SGHRS and YFSETQ. The CDR3 spans 16 residues. The CDR3: CASSAGLAGNTGELFF. CDR3 nucleotide sequence: TGCGCCAGCAGCGCAGGACTAGCGGGAAACACCGGGGAGCTGTTTTTT.

V and J are TRBV27 and TRBJ1-1; 8 bases match TRBD1. There are 15 residues in the CDR3. V lost 5 bases and J lost 2; bases outside the gene matches: 7. Germline values: CDR1 MNHEY, CDR2 SMNVEV (reference sequence). The CDR3 bases are TGTGCCAGCAGTCTCAGGGGGCCCCTCAACACTGAAGCTTTCTTT. It codes for CASSLRGPLNTEAFF.

This chain joins TRBV19 and TRBJ2-7, with D tentatively TRBD2 (5 bases). Germline V gene lookup returns CDR1 LNHDA and CDR2 SQIVND (reference sequence). Trimming pared 5 bases from V and 3 bases from J, leaving 11 bases between. This CDR3 region has 13 residues. The CDR3 region is CASSGPDFYEQYF. In DNA, the CDR3 is TGTGCCAGTAGTGGCCCGGACTTCTACGAGCAGTACTTC.

The chain joins TRBV28 to TRBJ2-7, with 9 nucleotides matching TRBD2. Per the germline V gene, CDR1 is MDHEN and CDR2 is SYDVKM. The CDR3 is 15 amino acids. V lost 6 bases, J lost 5 bases, and 11 bases stayed unmatched. DNA of the CDR3: TGTGCCAGCAGCACAGCAGCGGGAGGAGAAGACGAGCAGTACTTC. Translating gives CASSTAAGGEDEQYF.

The rearrangement links TRBV3-1 (or the pseudogene TRBV3-2) to TRBJ1-3; 8 nucleotides agree with TRBD1. The CDR3 sequence is 15 residues long. CDR1 is LGHDT and CDR2 is YNNKEL in the germline V gene (reference sequence). V was pared by 4 bases and J by 2 bases, with 4 bases of the junction left unmatched. This CDR3 is CASSPGQVAGNTIYF. The CDR3 DNA sequence: TGTGCCAGCAGCCCGGGACAGGTTGCTGGAAACACCATATATTTT.

This chain uses TRBV5-1 with TRBJ1-1, with D possibly matching TRBD1 (5 bases). V lost 4 bases and J 3 bases, leaving 16 bases between the germline ends. Germline lookup yields CDR1 SGHRS and CDR2 YFSETQ. The CDR3 is 15 amino acids. The CDR3 is CASSPTQGSHTEAFF. DNA of the CDR3: TGCGCCAGCAGCCCCACCCAGGGATCCCACACTGAAGCTTTCTTT.

The rearrangement uses TRBV23-1 and TRBJ2-7; D is uncertain. TRBV23-1 is assigned to the ORF class and has an uncertain function. The length of the CDR3 is 12 residues. The V and J ends lost 4 bases and 9 bases respectively, with 13 bases between them. CDR3 sequence: CASSPVTSGQYF. The DNA for the CDR3 is TGCGCCAGCAGTCCCGTCACCAGTGGGCAGTACTTC.

The chain uses TRBV7-2 and TRBJ2-5; 16 bases align to TRBD2. Germline values: CDR1 SGHTA, CDR2 FQGNSA. This CDR3 is built from 16 residues. V lost 5 bases, J lost 9 bases, and 9 bases stayed unmatched. CDR3 in amino acids: CASSERSGTSGRAQYF. DNA for the CDR3: TGTGCCAGCAGCGAGAGAAGTGGGACTAGCGGGAGGGCCCAGTACTTC.

For the CDR3, the DNA is TGTGCCAGCAGCCCTCGGGGGAGTAATCAGCCCCAGCATTTT. It specifies CASSPRGSNQPQHF. J is TRBJ1-5 and V is TRBV5-5, with D tentatively TRBD1 (5 bases). The CDR3 loop spans 14 amino acids. Trimming removed 4 bases from V and 4 bases from J, with 12 bases in between. Germline V lookup: CDR1 SGHKS, CDR2 YYEKEE (reference sequence).

The genes are TRBV15 and TRBJ2-5; 7 bases map to TRBD2. J lost 5 bases, V lost 0 bases, and 6 bases had no gene match. CDR3 length equals 15 residues. The germline CDR1 and CDR2 sequences are LNHNV and YYDKDF (reference sequence). The DNA for the CDR3 is TGTGCCACCAGCAGAGAGACGCGGGAGATCGAGACCCAGTACTTC. It codes for CATSRETREIETQYF.

This clone showed up just once. The rearrangement joins TRBV4-1 to TRBJ1-4; D is unresolved. CDR3 length equals 14 residues. From germline, CDR1 is MGHRA and CDR2 YSYEKL. V was clipped by 2 bases and J by 8 bases, with 12 bases between them. CDR3 residues: CASSQSRAEEKLFF. In DNA form, the CDR3 reads TGCGCCAGCAGCCAATCGAGGGCTGAGGAAAAACTGTTTTTT.

The chain combines TRBV10-1 with TRBJ1-1; 8 positions agree with TRBD1. The ends lost 1 base at V and 3 bases at J; junction bases unmatched: 1. The CDR3 is 14 residues long. Per germline, CDR1 WNHNN and CDR2 SYGVQD (reference sequence). The CDR3 bases are TGCGCCAGCAGTGAGTTGGGACAGGACACTGAAGCTTTCTTT. Translation: CASSELGQDTEAFF.

The chain combines TRBV19 with TRBJ1-2, with 10 bases matching TRBD1. Germline values: CDR1 LNHDA, CDR2 SQIVND (reference sequence). With V trimmed by 7 bases and J by 1 base, 6 bases remained unmatched. CDR3 length: 15 amino acids. CDR3 DNA: TGTGCCAGTATCCCCAGGACAGGGGGTAACTATGGCTACACCTTC. It yields the protein CASIPRTGGNYGYTF.

The V and J genes are TRBV25-1 and TRBJ1-1; maybe TRBD1 (5 bases). Deletions cut 7 bases from V and 1 base from J, with 13 bases between. CDR3 size: 14 residues. Per the germline V gene, CDR1 is MGHDK and CDR2 is SYGVNS. The CDR3 DNA reads as TGTGCCAGCAACCCAACGGGGGGGAACACTGAAGCTTTCTTT. Translation gives CASNPTGGNTEAFF.

The rearrangement links TRBV6-5 to TRBJ2-6, with D hard to call. Germline V gene lookup returns CDR1 MNHEY and CDR2 SVGAGI. The CDR3 has 16 residues. V lost 4 bases to trimming and J lost 0 bases, with 10 bases between them. The CDR3 loop is CASSSRGPSGANVLTF. The CDR3 bases are TGTGCCAGCAGTTCTCGAGGCCCCTCTGGGGCCAACGTCCTGACTTTC.

This sequence joins TRBV5-1 and TRBJ2-2; TRBD1 agrees at 9 bases. Germline CDR1 is SGHRS and CDR2 is YFSETQ. The V gene end was trimmed by 5 bases and the J gene end by 6 bases; junction bases not matched to a gene: 8. This CDR3 contains 15 residues. Here the CDR3 reads CASRSGTGTAGELFF. Written as DNA, the CDR3 is TGCGCCAGCAGATCGGGGACAGGGACTGCCGGGGAGCTGTTTTTT.

This CDR3 reads CASSFTPQGAKISGNTIYF. The CDR3 bases are TGCGCCAGCAGCTTCACCCCACAGGGGGCGAAGATCTCTGGAAACACCATATATTTT. The rearrangement joins TRBV5-1 to TRBJ1-3; 9 bases line up with TRBD1. Trimming removed 2 bases from V and 0 bases from J; junction bases left unmatched: 12. The CDR3 has 19 amino acids. CDR1 is SGHRS, CDR2 YFSETQ, per germline.

The chain's CDR3 is CASSLDREGTQYF. The CDR3 DNA sequence: TGTGCCAGCAGCTTAGATCGGGAGGGGACGCAGTATTTT. The chain carries TRBV11-2 and TRBJ2-3; TRBD2 matches at 8 bases. V lost 0 bases to trimming and J lost 9 bases; unmatched junction nucleotides: 2. The V gene's germline CDR1 is SGHAT and CDR2 FQNNGV. The CDR3 sequence is 13 residues long.

The chain employs TRBV7-9 and TRBJ2-3; TRBD1 is a possible D gene (5 bases). With 5 bases removed from V and 5 bases from J, the gap between germline ends came to 23 bases. This CDR3 comprises 17 residues. Germline loops: CDR1 SEHNR, CDR2 FQNEAQ (reference sequence). CDR3 amino acids: CASSQGSLGPWGDTQYF. The CDR3 nucleotides are TGTGCCAGCAGCCAGGGTTCCTTAGGTCCATGGGGAGATACGCAGTATTTT.

This chain links TRBV6-5 with TRBJ2-1; a possible D gene is TRBD2 (7 bases). Germline lookup yields CDR1 MNHEY and CDR2 SVGAGI. With 2 bases removed from V and 8 bases from J, the gap between germline ends came to 16 bases. This CDR3 has 15 amino acids. CDR3 in DNA: TGTGCCAGCAGTTACGAGGGGGAGGGCCGCCATGAGCAGTTCTTC. This encodes CASSYEGEGRHEQFF.

V is TRBV5-1 and J is TRBJ1-1; the D is unclear. The CDR3 consists of 15 residues. With 4 bases removed from V and 0 bases from J, the gap between germline ends came to 13 bases. Germline loops: CDR1 SGHRS, CDR2 YFSETQ. The CDR3: CASSPREGMNTEAFF. CDR3 nucleotides: TGCGCCAGCAGCCCGCGGGAGGGAATGAACACTGAAGCTTTCTTT.